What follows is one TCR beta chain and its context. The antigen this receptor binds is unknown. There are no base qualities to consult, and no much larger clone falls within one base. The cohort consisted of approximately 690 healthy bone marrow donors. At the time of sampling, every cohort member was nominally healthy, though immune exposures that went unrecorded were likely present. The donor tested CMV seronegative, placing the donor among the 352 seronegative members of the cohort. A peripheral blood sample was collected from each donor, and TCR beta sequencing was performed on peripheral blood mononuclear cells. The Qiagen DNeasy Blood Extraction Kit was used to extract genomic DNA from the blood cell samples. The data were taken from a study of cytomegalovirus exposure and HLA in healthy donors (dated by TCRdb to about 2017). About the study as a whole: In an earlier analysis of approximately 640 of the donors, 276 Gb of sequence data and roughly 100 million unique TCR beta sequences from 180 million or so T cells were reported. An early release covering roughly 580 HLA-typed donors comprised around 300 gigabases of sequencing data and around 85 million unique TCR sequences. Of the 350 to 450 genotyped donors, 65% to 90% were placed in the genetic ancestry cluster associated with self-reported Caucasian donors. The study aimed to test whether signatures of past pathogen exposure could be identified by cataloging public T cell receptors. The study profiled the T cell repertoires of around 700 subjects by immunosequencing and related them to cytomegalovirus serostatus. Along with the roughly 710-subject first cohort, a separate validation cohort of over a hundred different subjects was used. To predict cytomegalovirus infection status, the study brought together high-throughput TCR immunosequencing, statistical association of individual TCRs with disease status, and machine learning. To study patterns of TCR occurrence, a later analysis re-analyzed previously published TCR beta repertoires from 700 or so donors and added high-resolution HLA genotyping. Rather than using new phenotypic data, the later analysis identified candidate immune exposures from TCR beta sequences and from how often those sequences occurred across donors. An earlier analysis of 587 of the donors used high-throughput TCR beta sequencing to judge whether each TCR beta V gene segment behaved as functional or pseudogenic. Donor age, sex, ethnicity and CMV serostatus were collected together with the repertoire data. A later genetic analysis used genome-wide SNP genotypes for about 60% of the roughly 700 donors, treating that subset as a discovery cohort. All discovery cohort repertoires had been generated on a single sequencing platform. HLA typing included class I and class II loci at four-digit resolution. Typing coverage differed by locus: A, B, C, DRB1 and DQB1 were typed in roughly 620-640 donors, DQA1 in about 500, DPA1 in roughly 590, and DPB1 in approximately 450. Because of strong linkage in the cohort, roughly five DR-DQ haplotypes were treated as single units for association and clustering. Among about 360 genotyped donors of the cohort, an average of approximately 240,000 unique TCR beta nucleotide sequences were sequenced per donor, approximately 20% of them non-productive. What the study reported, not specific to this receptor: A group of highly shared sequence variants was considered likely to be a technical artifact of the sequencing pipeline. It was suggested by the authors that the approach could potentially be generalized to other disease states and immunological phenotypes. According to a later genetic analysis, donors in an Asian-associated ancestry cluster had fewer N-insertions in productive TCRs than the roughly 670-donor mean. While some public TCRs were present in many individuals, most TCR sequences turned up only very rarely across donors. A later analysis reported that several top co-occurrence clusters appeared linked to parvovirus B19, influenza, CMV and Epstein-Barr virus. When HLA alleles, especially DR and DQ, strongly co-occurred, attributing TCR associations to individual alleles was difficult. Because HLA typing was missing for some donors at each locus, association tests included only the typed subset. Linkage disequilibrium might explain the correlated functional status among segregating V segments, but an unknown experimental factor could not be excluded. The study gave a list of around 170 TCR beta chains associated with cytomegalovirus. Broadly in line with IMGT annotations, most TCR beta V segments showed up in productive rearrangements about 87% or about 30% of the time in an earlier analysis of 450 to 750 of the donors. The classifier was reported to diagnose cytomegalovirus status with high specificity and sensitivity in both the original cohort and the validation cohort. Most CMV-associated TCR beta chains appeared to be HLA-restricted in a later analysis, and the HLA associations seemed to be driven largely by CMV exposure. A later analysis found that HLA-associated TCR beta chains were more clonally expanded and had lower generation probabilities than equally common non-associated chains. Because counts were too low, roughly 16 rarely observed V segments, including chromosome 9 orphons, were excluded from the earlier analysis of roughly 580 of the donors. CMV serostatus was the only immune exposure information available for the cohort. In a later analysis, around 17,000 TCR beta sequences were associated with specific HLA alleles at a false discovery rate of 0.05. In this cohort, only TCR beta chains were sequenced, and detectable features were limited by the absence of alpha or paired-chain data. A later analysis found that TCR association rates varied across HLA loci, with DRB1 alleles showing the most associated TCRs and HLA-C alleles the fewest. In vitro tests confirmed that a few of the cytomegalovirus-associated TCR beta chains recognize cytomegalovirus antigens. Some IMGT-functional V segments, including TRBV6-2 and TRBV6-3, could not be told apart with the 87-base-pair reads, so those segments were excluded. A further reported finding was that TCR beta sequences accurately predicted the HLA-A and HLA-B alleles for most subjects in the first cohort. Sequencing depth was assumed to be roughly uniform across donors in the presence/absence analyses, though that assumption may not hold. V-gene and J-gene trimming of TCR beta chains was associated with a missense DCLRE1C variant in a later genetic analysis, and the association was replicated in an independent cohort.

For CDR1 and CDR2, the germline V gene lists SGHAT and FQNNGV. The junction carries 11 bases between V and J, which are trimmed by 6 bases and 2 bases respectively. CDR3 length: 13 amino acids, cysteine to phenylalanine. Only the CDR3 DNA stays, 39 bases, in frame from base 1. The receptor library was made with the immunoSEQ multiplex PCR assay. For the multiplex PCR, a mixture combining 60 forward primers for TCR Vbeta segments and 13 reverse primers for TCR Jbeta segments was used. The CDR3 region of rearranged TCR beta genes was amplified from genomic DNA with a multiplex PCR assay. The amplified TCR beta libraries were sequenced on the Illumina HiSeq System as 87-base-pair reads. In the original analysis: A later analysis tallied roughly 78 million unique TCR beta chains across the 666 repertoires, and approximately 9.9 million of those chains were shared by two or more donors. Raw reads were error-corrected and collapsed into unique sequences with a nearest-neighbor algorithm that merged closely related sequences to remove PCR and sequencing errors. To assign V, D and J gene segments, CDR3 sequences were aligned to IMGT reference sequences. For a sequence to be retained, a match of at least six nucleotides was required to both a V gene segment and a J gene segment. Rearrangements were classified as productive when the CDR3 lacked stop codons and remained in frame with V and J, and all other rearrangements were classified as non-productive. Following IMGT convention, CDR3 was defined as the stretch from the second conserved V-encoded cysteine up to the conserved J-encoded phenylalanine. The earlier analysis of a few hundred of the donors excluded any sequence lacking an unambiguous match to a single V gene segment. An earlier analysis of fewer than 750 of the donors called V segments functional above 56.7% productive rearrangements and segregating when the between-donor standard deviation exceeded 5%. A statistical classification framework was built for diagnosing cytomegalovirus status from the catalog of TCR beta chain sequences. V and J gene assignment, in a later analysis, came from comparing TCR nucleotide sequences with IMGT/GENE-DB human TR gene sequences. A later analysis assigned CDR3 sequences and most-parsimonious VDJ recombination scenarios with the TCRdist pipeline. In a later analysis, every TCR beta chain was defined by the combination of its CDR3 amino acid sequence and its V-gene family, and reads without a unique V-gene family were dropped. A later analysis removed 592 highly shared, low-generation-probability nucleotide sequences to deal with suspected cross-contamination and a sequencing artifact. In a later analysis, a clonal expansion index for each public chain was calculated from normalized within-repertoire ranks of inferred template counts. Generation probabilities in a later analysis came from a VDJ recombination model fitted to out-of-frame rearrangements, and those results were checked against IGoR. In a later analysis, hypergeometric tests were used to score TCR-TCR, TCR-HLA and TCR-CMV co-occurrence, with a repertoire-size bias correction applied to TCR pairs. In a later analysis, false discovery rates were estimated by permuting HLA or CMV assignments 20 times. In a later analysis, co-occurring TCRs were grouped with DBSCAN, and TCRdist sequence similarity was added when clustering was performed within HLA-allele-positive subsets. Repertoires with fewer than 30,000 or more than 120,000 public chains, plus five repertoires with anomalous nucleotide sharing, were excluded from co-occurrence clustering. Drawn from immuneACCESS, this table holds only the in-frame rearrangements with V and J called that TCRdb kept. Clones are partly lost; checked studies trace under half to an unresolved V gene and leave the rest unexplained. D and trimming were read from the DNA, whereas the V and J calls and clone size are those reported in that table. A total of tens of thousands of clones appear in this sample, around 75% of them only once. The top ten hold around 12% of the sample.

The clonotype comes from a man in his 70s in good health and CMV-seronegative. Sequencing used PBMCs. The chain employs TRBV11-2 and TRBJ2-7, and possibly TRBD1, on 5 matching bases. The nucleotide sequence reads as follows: TGTGCCAGCAGACAGGCGTCCCCCTACGAGCAGTACTTC. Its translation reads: CASRQASPYEQYF.